This section outlines one T cell receptor (beta chain) sequence together with its context. The target antigen is unknown. The PCR had 60 Vbeta and 13 Jbeta primers. Clones were sequenced by immunoSEQ multiplex PCR, and TCRdb holds only the in-frame ones, with some missing. The sample yields roughly 190,000 clones, 60% to 85% seen once. The source of the sample is a study of cytomegalovirus exposure and HLA in healthy donors. Study-wide points: In a later analysis, HLA-associated TCR beta chains were more clonally expanded than equally common others.

From germline, CDR1 is ENHRY and CDR2 SYGVKD. The V end was cut by 0 bases, the J end by 9 bases, with 18 bases between. There are 16 residues in the CDR3. The specimen sequenced was PBMCs. V usage is TRBV10-3 and J usage is TRBJ2-1; D possibly corresponds to TRBD2 (6 bases). This sequence originates from a girl aged 5-17 years in good health and CMV-seropositive. Here the CDR3 DNA reads TGTGCCATCAGTGAGTCCCCCTCCGGAGGGTCCACTGAGCAGTTCTTC. This encodes CAISESPSGGSTEQFF.